These 18 T cell receptor beta chains came from one sample sequenced in a study of shared clonotypes between healthy human individuals. Here immunoSEQ multiplex PCR was the method, and the copy in TCRdb shows in-frame clones only, minus some. Counted here are around 2.3 million clones, 90% to 97% occurring once; the ten biggest clones make up more than 0.1%. Sequenced sample: naive CD4+ T cells sorted from blood. Subset specified: CD45RA+ positively selected. These receptors all stem from a man aged 18 to 30 in good health.

Of note for this clone: Other DNA sequences from this sample encode an identical CDR3 as well. The V and J genes are TRBV10-3 and TRBJ2-3; D possibly matches TRBD1 or TRBD2 (5 bases each). The CDR3 has 13 amino acids. The ends were cut back, 4 bases at V and 1 base at J, with 6 bases in the middle. Germline lookup yields CDR1 ENHRY and CDR2 SYGVKD. The CDR3 DNA reads as TGTGCCATCAGTGGAGGGGGCACAGATACGCAGTATTTT. The encoded protein is CAISGGGTDTQYF.

Of note for this clone: Other nucleotide sequences from this sample produce the same CDR3. The chain uses TRBV6-1 and TRBJ1-1, with 8 bases identical to TRBD1. Trimming took 5 bases from V and 4 from J; bases not matched to a gene: 3. Per germline, CDR1 MNHNS and CDR2 SASEGT. This CDR3 comprises 13 residues. This chain's CDR3 is CASSHTGGTEAFF. CDR3 nucleotides: TGTGCCAGCAGTCACACAGGGGGCACTGAAGCTTTCTTT.

CDR3 sequence (DNA): TGTGCCAGCAGCAGGGTTAAAGCCTACGAGCAGTACTTC. This encodes CASSRVKAYEQYF. J is TRBJ2-7 and V is TRBV2; tentatively, D is TRBD1 (5 bases). CDR1 and CDR2 from the germline V gene are SNHLY and FYNNEI. The CDR3 contains 13 residues. The V gene lost 6 bases and the J gene lost 2 bases, with 11 bases spanning the gap.

This chain links TRBV5-4 with TRBJ1-3; a weak D match, TRBD1 (6 bases). Germline CDR1 and CDR2: SGHNT and YYREEE (reference sequence). V was clipped by 0 bases and J by 14 bases, with 12 bases between them. This CDR3 contains 12 residues. The CDR3 region has the DNA TGTGCCAGCAGCTTGGAAGGGGGTAAAGTATATTTT. It yields the protein CASSLEGGKVYF.

This chain joins TRBV9 and TRBJ2-1; D call uncertain. Trimming stripped 0 bases from V and 1 base from J, with 5 bases between. From germline, CDR1 is SGDLS and CDR2 YYNGEE. CDR3 length equals 14 residues. CDR3 nucleotides: TGTGCCAGCAGCGTAGAACCTTCCTACAATGAGCAGTTCTTC. As protein: CASSVEPSYNEQFF.

The J gene is TRBJ1-4, the V gene TRBV5-1; the D gene is possibly TRBD1 (5 bases). With 4 bases removed from V and 0 bases from J, the gap between germline ends came to 13 bases. The germline V gene encodes CDR1 SGHRS and CDR2 YFSETQ. This CDR3 has 16 residues. DNA for the CDR3: TGCGCCAGCAGCCCGTTGGACACAGCAACTAATGAAAAACTGTTTTTT. It translates to CASSPLDTATNEKLFF.

The genes are TRBV9 and TRBJ1-6, with 9 nucleotides matching TRBD1. V was pared by 3 bases and J by 13 bases, with 11 bases of the junction left unmatched. The CDR3 has 15 residues. Germline V gene data show CDR1 as SGDLS and CDR2 as YYNGEE. The CDR3 DNA is TGTGCCAGCAGCGGGAGGGACAGGGTCCTCGGGCCCCTCCACTTT. It yields the protein CASSGRDRVLGPLHF.

The rearrangement joins TRBV30 to TRBJ1-4; D is uncertain. CDR1 is GTSNPN, CDR2 SVGIG, per germline (reference sequence). This CDR3 is 15 amino acids long. With 2 bases removed from V and 8 bases from J, the gap between germline ends came to 18 bases. CDR3 DNA sequence: TGTGCCTGGAGTCTCCCCATCGGGCTAGCGGAAAAACTGTTTTTT. Encoded protein: CAWSLPIGLAEKLFF.

V and J are TRBV7-9 and TRBJ1-1; D is undetermined. This CDR3 has 13 residues. V lost 5 bases to trimming and J lost 2 bases, with 9 bases between them. Per germline, CDR1 SEHNR and CDR2 FQNEAQ (reference sequence). The CDR3 protein is CASSRLPNTEAFF. Here the CDR3 DNA reads TGTGCCAGCAGCCGACTACCCAACACTGAAGCTTTCTTT.

The table lists this clone with a count of one. The rearrangement joins TRBV6-1 to TRBJ2-7; 7 positions agree with TRBD1. V lost 5 bases and J lost 9; bases outside the gene matches: 10. The CDR3 has 13 residues. Germline V lookup: CDR1 MNHNS, CDR2 SASEGT. The CDR3 protein is CASSSTGVGGQYF. CDR3 in DNA: TGTGCCAGCAGTTCTACAGGGGTCGGTGGGCAGTACTTC.

CDR3: CASSLDEGASGNTIYF. The CDR3 nucleotides are TGCGCCAGCAGCTTGGATGAGGGGGCCTCTGGAAACACCATATATTTT. The chain uses TRBV5-1 and TRBJ1-3; 7 bases line up with TRBD1. V shed 0 bases and J 0 bases; nucleotides not matched to a gene: 3. The CDR3 sequence is 16 residues long. Germline V gene data show CDR1 as SGHRS and CDR2 as YFSETQ.

The gene calls are TRBV6-5 and TRBJ1-6; D call uncertain. V lost 0 bases to trimming and J lost 6 bases, with 9 bases between them. This CDR3 is 15 amino acids long. CDR1 is MNHEY, CDR2 SVGAGI, per germline. The CDR3, as DNA: TGTGCCAGCAGTTACTCGGGAGTCACTAATTCACCCCTCCACTTT. Translated, it gives CASSYSGVTNSPLHF.

J is TRBJ2-2 and V is TRBV18, with TRBD2 identical over 9 bases. The CDR3 sequence is 14 residues long. CDR1 KGHSH and CDR2 LQKENI come from the germline V gene. Trimming took 3 bases from V and 7 from J; bases not matched to a gene: 3. CDR3 bases: TGTGCCAGCTCACCGCTAGCGGGGAACGGGGAGCTGTTTTTT. Protein sequence: CASSPLAGNGELFF.

The chain has TRBV28 and TRBJ1-5; 8 bases are shared with TRBD1. The germline V gene encodes CDR1 MDHEN and CDR2 SYDVKM. This CDR3 region has 15 residues. Unmatched junction bases numbered 4, after V lost 5 bases and J lost 1 base. CDR3 residues: CASSQGALSNQPQHF. CDR3 sequence (DNA): TGTGCCAGCAGTCAGGGGGCTTTAAGCAATCAGCCCCAGCATTTT.

The chain carries TRBV5-1 and TRBJ1-1; 9 bases line up with TRBD1. There are 16 residues in the CDR3. Trimming removed 4 bases from V and 0 bases from J; junction bases left unmatched: 7. Germline CDR1 is SGHRS and CDR2 is YFSETQ. In DNA, the CDR3 is TGCGCCAGCAGCCCCCGGACAGGGGAGATGAACACTGAAGCTTTCTTT. Translating gives CASSPRTGEMNTEAFF.

The chain employs TRBV5-6 and TRBJ2-5; D not certain. This CDR3 contains 15 residues. Germline V lookup: CDR1 SGHDT, CDR2 YYEEEE. V lost 0 bases to trimming and J lost 2 bases, with 11 bases between them. The CDR3 nucleotides are TGTGCCAGCAGCTTGGTAGGCAGAACACAAGAGACCCAGTACTTC. This encodes CASSLVGRTQETQYF.

This clone was recorded only once. The chain couples TRBV6-1 to TRBJ1-6; 7 positions match TRBD1. Germline CDR1 and CDR2: MNHNS and SASEGT. This CDR3 has 15 residues. Trimming at V came to 6 bases and at J to 1 base, leaving 3 bases not matched to a gene. The CDR3 bases are TGTGCCAGCAGAGACAGGGAATCCTATAATTCACCCCTCCACTTT. Amino acid sequence: CASRDRESYNSPLHF.

The chain uses TRBV2 and TRBJ2-7, with a weak D call TRBD2 (5 bases). Trimming removed 4 bases at V and 6 bases at J, with 13 bases between. The germline V gene has CDR1 SNHLY and CDR2 FYNNEI. CDR3 size: 13 residues. CDR3 coding DNA: TGTGCCAGCAGTGTAGCATCTCGGGGCGAGCAGTACTTC. It is translated as CASSVASRGEQYF.